This TCR beta chain was obtained from a study of T cell responses to AZD1222 COVID-19 vaccine. Assay: immunoSEQ multiplex PCR; the TCRdb copy retains only in-frame clones and omits some. The sample contains 150,000 to 200,000 clones, 90% to 95% of which appear only once. Germline lookup yields CDR1 MNHEY and CDR2 SMNVEV (reference sequence). This CDR3 has 13 residues. V lost 3 bases to trimming and J lost 5 bases; unmatched junction nucleotides: 1. A note on this clone: Its antigen is still unknown.

Pooling was applied to second doses at about 4 or about 12 weeks. Points from the study as a whole: Variant regions that are unmutated are reportedly the target of nearly half of spike-specific TCRs.

J is TRBJ1-2 and V is TRBV27, with 9 nucleotides matching TRBD1. The sequence was obtained from an adult who received the AZD1222 COVID-19 vaccine. The input for sequencing was peripheral blood, taken 28 days after the second AZD1222 dose. DNA of the CDR3: TGTGCCAGCAGTTTTGGACAGGGGTATGGCTACACCTTC. Its protein product is CASSFGQGYGYTF.